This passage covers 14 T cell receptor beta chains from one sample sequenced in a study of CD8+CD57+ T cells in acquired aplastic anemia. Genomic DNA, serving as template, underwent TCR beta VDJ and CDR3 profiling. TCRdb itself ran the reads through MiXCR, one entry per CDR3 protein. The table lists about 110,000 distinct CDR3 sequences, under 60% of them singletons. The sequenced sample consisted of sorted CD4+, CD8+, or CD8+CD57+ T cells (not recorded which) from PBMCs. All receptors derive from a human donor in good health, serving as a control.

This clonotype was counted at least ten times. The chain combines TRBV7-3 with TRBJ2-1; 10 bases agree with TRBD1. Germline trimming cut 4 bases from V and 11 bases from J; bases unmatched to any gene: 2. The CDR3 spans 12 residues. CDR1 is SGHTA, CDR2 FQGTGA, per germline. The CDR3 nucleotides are TGTGCCAGCAGCTCTGACAGGGGGCAGCAGTTCTTC. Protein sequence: CASSSDRGQQFF.

The DNA of the CDR3 is TGTGCCAGCGAATCTAGCGGGAGCCCTGTCAATGAGCAGTTCTTC. This sequence encodes CASESSGSPVNEQFF. The genes are TRBV11-1 and TRBJ2-1; 10 bases are shared with TRBD2. The CDR3 is made up of 15 amino acids. The V and J ends lost 8 bases and 6 bases, in that order; junction bases with no gene match: 10. Germline V gene lookup returns CDR1 SGHAT and CDR2 FQDESV (reference sequence).

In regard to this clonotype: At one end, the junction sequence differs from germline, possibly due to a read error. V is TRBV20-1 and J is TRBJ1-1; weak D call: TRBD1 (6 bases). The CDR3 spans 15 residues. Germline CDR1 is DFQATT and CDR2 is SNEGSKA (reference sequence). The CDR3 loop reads CSARPLQGANAEAFF. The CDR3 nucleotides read TGCAGTGCTAGGCCATTACAGGGCGCGAACGCTGAAGCTTTCTTT.

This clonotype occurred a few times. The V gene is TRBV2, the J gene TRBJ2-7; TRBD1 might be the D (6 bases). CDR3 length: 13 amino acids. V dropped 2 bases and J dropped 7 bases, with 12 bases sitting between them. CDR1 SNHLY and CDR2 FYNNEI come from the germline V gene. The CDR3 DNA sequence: TGTGCCAGCAGTGAACAGGGGTATGGGGAGCAGTACGTC. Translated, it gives CASSEQGYGEQYV.

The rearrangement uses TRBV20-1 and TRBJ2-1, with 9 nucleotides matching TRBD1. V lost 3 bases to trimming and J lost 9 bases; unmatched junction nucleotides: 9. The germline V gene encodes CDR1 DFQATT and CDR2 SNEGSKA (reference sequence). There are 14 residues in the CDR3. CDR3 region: CSASEPGTGFEQFF. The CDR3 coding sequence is TGCAGTGCTAGTGAACCCGGGACAGGGTTTGAGCAGTTCTTC.

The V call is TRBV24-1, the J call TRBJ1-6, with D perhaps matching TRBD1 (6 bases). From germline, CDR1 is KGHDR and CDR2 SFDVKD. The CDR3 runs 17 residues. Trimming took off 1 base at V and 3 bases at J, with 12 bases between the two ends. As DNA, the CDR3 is TGTGCCACCAGTGATTTTAAGGGGGTGCTCTATAATTCACCCCTCCACTTT. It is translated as CATSDFKGVLYNSPLHF.

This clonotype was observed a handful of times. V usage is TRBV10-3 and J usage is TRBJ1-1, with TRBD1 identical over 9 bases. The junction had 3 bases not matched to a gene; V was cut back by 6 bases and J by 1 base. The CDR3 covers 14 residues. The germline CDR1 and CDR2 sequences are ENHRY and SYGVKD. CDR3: CAIRRTGANTEAFF. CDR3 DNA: TGTGCCATCAGGAGGACAGGGGCGAACACTGAAGCTTTCTTT.

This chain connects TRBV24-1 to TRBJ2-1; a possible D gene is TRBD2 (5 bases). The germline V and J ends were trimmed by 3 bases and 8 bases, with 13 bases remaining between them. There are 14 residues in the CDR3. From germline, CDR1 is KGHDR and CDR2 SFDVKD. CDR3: CATSDEGPMDEQFF. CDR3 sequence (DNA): TGTGCCACCAGTGATGAGGGCCCCATGGATGAGCAGTTCTTC.

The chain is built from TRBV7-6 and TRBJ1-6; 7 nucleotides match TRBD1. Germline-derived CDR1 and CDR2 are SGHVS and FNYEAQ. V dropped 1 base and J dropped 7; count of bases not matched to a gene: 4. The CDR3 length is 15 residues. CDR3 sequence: CASSLVRGRNSPLHF. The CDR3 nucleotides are TGTGCCAGCAGCTTAGTAAGGGGGCGCAATTCACCCCTCCACTTT.

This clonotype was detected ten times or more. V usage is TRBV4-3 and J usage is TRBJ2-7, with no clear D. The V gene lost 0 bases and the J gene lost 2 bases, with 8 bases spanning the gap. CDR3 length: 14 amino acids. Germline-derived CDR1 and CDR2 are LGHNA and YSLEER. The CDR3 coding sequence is TGCGCCAGCAGCCAAGATCGGAGAACCTACGAGCAGTACTTC. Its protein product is CASSQDRRTYEQYF.

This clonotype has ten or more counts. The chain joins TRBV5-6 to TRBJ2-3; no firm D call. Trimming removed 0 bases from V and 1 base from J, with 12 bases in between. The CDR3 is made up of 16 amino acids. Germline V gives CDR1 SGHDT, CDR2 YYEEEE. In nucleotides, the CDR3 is TGTGCCAGCAGCTTGGCCGCAGAACCCCGCACAGATACGCAGTATTTT. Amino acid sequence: CASSLAAEPRTDTQYF.

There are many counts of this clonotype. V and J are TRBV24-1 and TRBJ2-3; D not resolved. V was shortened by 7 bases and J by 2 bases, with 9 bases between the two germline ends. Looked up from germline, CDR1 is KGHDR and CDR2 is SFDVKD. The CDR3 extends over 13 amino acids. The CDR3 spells CATRSSYTDTQYF. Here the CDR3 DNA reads TGTGCCACCAGGTCATCGTACACAGATACGCAGTATTTT.

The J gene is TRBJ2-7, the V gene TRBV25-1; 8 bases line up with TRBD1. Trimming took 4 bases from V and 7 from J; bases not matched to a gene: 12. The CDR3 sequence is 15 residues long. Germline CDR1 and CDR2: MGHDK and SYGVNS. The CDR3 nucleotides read TGTGCCAGCAGTGGGGACAGGACGCCCCTGGAAGAGCAGTACTTC. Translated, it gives CASSGDRTPLEEQYF.

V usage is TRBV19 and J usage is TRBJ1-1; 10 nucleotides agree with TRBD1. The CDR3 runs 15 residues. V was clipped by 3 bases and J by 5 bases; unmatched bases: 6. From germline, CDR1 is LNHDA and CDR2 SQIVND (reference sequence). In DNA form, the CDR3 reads TGTGCCAGTAGTATGCAGGGACAGGGGAAGACTGAAGCTTTCTTT. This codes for CASSMQGQGKTEAFF.